The rows below give T cell receptor beta chains drawn from one sample of a study of Ad26.COV2.S vaccination and SARS-CoV-2 variants. Some clones are missing from TCRdb's copy, which holds only in-frame ones; the method was immunoSEQ multiplex PCR. The sample includes some 320,000 clones, 86% of them seen just once. Sequenced material: peripheral blood, taken in a trial of Ad26.COV2.S vaccine versus placebo. Receptors originate from a person between 18 and 59 years old who received the Ad26.COV2.S COVID-19 vaccine or a placebo. CDR3s include the opening cysteine and the closing phenylalanine or tryptophan. A D gene is named only where the DNA matches it firmly. Where a row states a size, it is once, few, many or the class of an expanded clone; other rows omit it.

cdr3_aa | cdr3_nt | v_call | d_call | j_call | clone_size
CASSLAGFSTDTQYF | TGTGCCAGCAGCTTGGCTGGGTTCTCCACAGATACGCAGTATTTT | TRBV5-4 | NA | TRBJ2-3 | NA
CAWTSGGAGYEQYF | TGTGCCTGGACCAGCGGAGGGGCGGGCTACGAGCAGTACTTC | TRBV30 | NA | TRBJ2-7 | NA
CASSPAGLADNEQFF | TGTGCCAGCTCACCAGCGGGACTAGCGGACAATGAGCAGTTCTTC | TRBV18 | TRBD2 | TRBJ2-1 | NA
CASSPDVLGITDTQYF | TGTGCCAGCTCACCCGATGTCCTGGGGATCACAGATACGCAGTATTTT | TRBV18 | NA | TRBJ2-3 | NA
CAWTLGGGRGMSNQPQHF | TGTGCCTGGACTCTAGGAGGGGGACGGGGGATGAGCAATCAGCCCCAGCATTTT | TRBV30 | NA | TRBJ1-5 | NA
CASSPERIPSGNTIYF | TGTGCCAGCAGCCCGGAGCGGATTCCCTCTGGAAACACCATATATTTT | TRBV5-4 | NA | TRBJ1-3 | NA
CASSLFLAGADEQFF | TGTGCCAGCAGCTTGTTTCTAGCGGGGGCGGATGAGCAGTTCTTC | TRBV5-6 | TRBD2 | TRBJ2-1 | NA
CASSFSGGEPQHF | TGTGCCAGCAGCTTTTCAGGGGGCGAGCCCCAGCATTTT | TRBV7-3 | TRBD1 | TRBJ1-5 | NA
CAISEERGLNQPQHF | TGTGCCATCAGTGAAGAAAGGGGGCTTAATCAGCCCCAGCATTTT | TRBV10-3 | TRBD1 | TRBJ1-5 | once
CASSITGQGSPLHF | TGTGCCAGTAGTATAACGGGACAGGGTTCACCCCTCCACTTT | TRBV19 | TRBD1 | TRBJ1-6 | NA
CASSPGGFNYGYTF | TGCGCCAGCAGCCCCGGTGGGTTTAACTATGGCTACACCTTC | TRBV5-1 | NA | TRBJ1-2 | NA
CASSLGGLAVIDQETQYF | TGTGCCAGCAGCTTAGGGGGACTAGCGGTGATAGACCAAGAGACCCAGTACTTC | TRBV5-4 | TRBD2 | TRBJ2-5 | once
CASSGEAGNTEAFF | TGTGCCAGCAGCGGAGAGGCCGGGAACACTGAAGCTTTCTTT | TRBV7-2 | NA | TRBJ1-1 | NA
CASSTGINEQFF | TGTGCCAGCAGTACCGGGATCAATGAGCAGTTCTTC | TRBV6-5 | NA | TRBJ2-1 | NA
CASRQGTYGYTF | TGTGCCAGCAGACAGGGGACCTATGGCTACACCTTC | TRBV5-4 | TRBD1 | TRBJ1-2 | NA
CASSLSGLEEAFF | TGTGCCAGCAGCTTATCAGGGTTGGAGGAAGCTTTCTTT | TRBV7-9 | NA | TRBJ1-1 | few
CASRRQNTEAFF | TGTGCCAGCAGAAGACAGAACACTGAAGCTTTCTTT | TRBV3-1/TRBV3-2 | NA | TRBJ1-1 | NA
CASRRGLGNTEAFF | TGTGCCAGCAGGAGGGGCCTAGGGAACACTGAAGCTTTCTTT | TRBV6-5 | NA | TRBJ1-1 | NA
CASSFRQGGNSPLHF | TGTGCCAGCAGTTTCCGACAGGGGGGGAATTCACCCCTCCACTTT | TRBV6-5 | TRBD1 | TRBJ1-6 | NA
CASPNEEKLFF | TGTGCCAGCCCAAACGAGGAAAAACTGTTTTTT | TRBV6-6 | NA | TRBJ1-4 | NA
CASSTLLLTNEQYF | TGTGCCAGTAGTACCCTGCTTCTGACGAACGAGCAGTACTTC | TRBV19 | NA | TRBJ2-7 | NA
CASSDRVSYEQYF | TGTGCCAGCAGCGACAGAGTATCCTACGAGCAGTACTTC | TRBV6-5 | NA | TRBJ2-7 | NA
CASSQEALAGAASGANVLTF | TGCGCCAGCAGCCAAGAGGCACTAGCGGGGGCCGCCTCTGGGGCCAACGTCCTGACTTTC | TRBV4-3 | TRBD2 | TRBJ2-6 | NA
CASSETENTGELFF | TGTGCCAGCAGTGAAACAGAGAACACCGGGGAGCTGTTTTTT | TRBV2 | NA | TRBJ2-2 | few
CASLYGRSTGANVLTF | TGTGCCAGCCTCTACGGGCGGTCTACTGGGGCCAACGTCCTGACTTTC | TRBV7-2 | NA | TRBJ2-6 | NA
CASSSGPGQDNSPLHF | TGCGCCAGCAGCTCGGGACCGGGACAAGATAATTCACCCCTCCACTTT | TRBV5-1 | NA | TRBJ1-6 | once
CASSIFFRPGITYEQYF | TGTGCCAGTAGTATTTTTTTCCGGCCGGGAATTACCTACGAGCAGTACTTC | TRBV19 | NA | TRBJ2-7 | NA
CASSVDGGREETQYF | TGTGCCAGCAGCGTAGATGGCGGGAGGGAAGAGACCCAGTACTTC | TRBV9 | TRBD2 | TRBJ2-5 | NA
CASSSEDRGLGEQYF | TGTGCCAGCAGTTCTGAGGACAGGGGGCTAGGAGAGCAGTACTTC | TRBV6-5 | TRBD1 | TRBJ2-7 | NA
CASSAGFSNEKLFF | TGTGCCAGCAGCGCTGGTTTTTCTAATGAAAAACTGTTTTTT | TRBV6-5 | NA | TRBJ1-4 | NA
CAWGKGLGGGEQYF | TGTGCCTGGGGGAAGGGGTTGGGTGGCGGCGAGCAGTACTTC | TRBV30 | NA | TRBJ2-7 | once
CASSQVFRVNQPQHF | TGCGCCAGCAGCCAAGTATTCAGGGTGAATCAGCCCCAGCATTTT | TRBV4-3 | NA | TRBJ1-5 | NA
CASGPSGGGHNEQFF | TGTGCCAGCGGCCCTTCGGGCGGGGGGCACAATGAGCAGTTCTTC | TRBV11-2 | TRBD2 | TRBJ2-1 | NA
CASSFSTAVSGNTIYF | TGTGCCAGCAGCTTTTCGACGGCCGTCTCTGGAAACACCATATATTTT | TRBV7-2 | NA | TRBJ1-3 | NA
CASSIMGSYNEQFF | TGTGCCAGTAGTATCATGGGGTCCTACAATGAGCAGTTCTTC | TRBV19 | NA | TRBJ2-1 | NA
CASSPGVGDTEAFF | TGTGCCAGCAGCCCTGGCGTGGGGGACACTGAAGCTTTCTTT | TRBV4-2 | NA | TRBJ1-1 | NA
CASSLGVSYGYTF | TGTGCCAGCAGTTTAGGAGTGAGCTATGGCTACACCTTC | TRBV12-3/TRBV12-4 | NA | TRBJ1-2 | once
CASSQDTSGVDTQYF | TGTGCCAGCAGCCAAGATACTAGCGGGGTAGATACGCAGTATTTT | TRBV3-1/TRBV3-2 | TRBD2 | TRBJ2-3 | NA
CASSREVNEQFF | TGTGCCAGCAGCAGGGAGGTCAATGAGCAGTTCTTC | TRBV6-2/TRBV6-3 | NA | TRBJ2-1 | NA
CAWSADRVRNTF | TGTGCCTGGAGTGCGGACAGGGTTAGGAACACCTTC | TRBV30 | TRBD1 | TRBJ1-2 | NA
CASSLLPGRSETQYF | TGTGCCAGCAGCTTACTCCCCGGGAGGAGTGAGACCCAGTACTTC | TRBV5-6 | TRBD2 | TRBJ2-5 | NA
CASSDQYEAFF | TGTGCCAGCAGTGACCAGTATGAAGCTTTCTTT | TRBV25-1 | NA | TRBJ1-1 | few
CASSGGQGEAGNTIYF | TGCGCCAGCAGCGGCGGACAGGGGGAAGCTGGAAACACCATATATTTT | TRBV5-1 | TRBD1 | TRBJ1-3 | NA
CASSFRAYGYTF | TGTGCCAGCAGCTTTAGGGCCTATGGCTACACCTTC | TRBV7-9 | NA | TRBJ1-2 | NA
CASSEGGRPYEQYF | TGTGCCAGTAGTGAAGGGGGGAGGCCCTACGAGCAGTACTTC | TRBV19 | NA | TRBJ2-7 | NA
CASSLGTSGGEEQFF | TGTGCCAGCAGCTTAGGGACTAGCGGGGGAGAGGAGCAGTTCTTC | TRBV7-9 | TRBD2 | TRBJ2-1 | NA
CASSRSRADTQYF | TGTGCCAGCAGTAGGTCTCGGGCAGATACGCAGTATTTT | TRBV6-2/TRBV6-3 | NA | TRBJ2-3 | once
CASSVGGTVETQYF | TGTGCCAGCAGCGTGGGCGGGACCGTAGAGACCCAGTACTTC | TRBV5-6 | NA | TRBJ2-5 | NA
CASSLGGTANQPQHF | TGTGCCAGCAGCTTAGGGGGGACGGCAAATCAGCCCCAGCATTTT | TRBV7-2 | NA | TRBJ1-5 | NA
CASMASPTGELFF | TGTGCCAGCATGGCTAGCCCCACCGGGGAGCTGTTTTTT | TRBV11-3 | NA | TRBJ2-2 | NA
CSVGRGAYSQETQYF | TGCAGCGTTGGTCGGGGGGCCTACTCCCAAGAGACCCAGTACTTC | TRBV29-1 | NA | TRBJ2-5 | NA
CASSYSILEGYGYTF | TGTGCCAGCAGTTACTCGATTCTTGAGGGCTATGGCTACACCTTC | TRBV6-2/TRBV6-3 | NA | TRBJ1-2 | NA
CASSIPGLTYEQYF | TGTGCCAGTAGTATCCCAGGGTTGACCTACGAGCAGTACTTC | TRBV19 | NA | TRBJ2-7 | NA
CASRLDRGGEQYF | TGCGCCAGCAGGCTTGACAGGGGGGGCGAGCAGTACTTC | TRBV5-1 | TRBD1 | TRBJ2-7 | NA
CASSVDGQGTYEQYF | TGTGCCAGCAGCGTAGACGGTCAGGGGACCTACGAGCAGTACTTC | TRBV9 | NA | TRBJ2-7 | NA